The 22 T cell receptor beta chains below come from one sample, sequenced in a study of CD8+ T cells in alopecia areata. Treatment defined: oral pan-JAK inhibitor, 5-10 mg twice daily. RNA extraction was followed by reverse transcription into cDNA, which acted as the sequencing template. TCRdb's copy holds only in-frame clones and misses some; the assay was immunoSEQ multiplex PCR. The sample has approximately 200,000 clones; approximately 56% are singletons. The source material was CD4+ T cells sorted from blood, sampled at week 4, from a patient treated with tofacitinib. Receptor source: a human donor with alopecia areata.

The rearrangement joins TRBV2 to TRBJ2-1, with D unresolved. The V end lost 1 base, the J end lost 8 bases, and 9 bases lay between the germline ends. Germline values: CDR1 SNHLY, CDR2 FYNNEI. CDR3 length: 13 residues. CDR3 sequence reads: CASSEETRYEQFF. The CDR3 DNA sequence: TGTGCCAGCAGTGAAGAAACACGTTATGAGCAGTTCTTC.

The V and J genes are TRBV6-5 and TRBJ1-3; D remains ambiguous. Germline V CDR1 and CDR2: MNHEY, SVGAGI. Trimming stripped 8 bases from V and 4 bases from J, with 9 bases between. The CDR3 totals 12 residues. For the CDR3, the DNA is TGTGCCAGCTTGGGGTCCGGAAACACCATATATTTT. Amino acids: CASLGSGNTIYF.

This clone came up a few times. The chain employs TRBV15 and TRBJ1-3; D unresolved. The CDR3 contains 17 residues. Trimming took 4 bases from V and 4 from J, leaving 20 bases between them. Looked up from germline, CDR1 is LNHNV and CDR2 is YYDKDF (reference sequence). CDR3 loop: CATSTRKADSFGNTIYF. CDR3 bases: TGTGCCACCAGCACACGGAAGGCAGACTCCTTCGGAAACACCATATATTTT.

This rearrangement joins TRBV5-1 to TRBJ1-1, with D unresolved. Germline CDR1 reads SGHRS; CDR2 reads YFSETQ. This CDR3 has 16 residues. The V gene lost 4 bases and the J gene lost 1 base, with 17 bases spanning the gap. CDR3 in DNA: TGCGCCAGCAGCCTCTCCCCCACAGAGAAGAACACTGAAGCTTTCTTT. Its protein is CASSLSPTEKNTEAFF.

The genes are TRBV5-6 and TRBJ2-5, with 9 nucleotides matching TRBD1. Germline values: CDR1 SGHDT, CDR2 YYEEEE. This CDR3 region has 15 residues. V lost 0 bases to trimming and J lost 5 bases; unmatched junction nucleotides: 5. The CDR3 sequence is CASSLVDRGAETQYF. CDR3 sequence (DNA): TGTGCCAGCAGCTTGGTGGACAGGGGTGCCGAGACCCAGTACTTC.

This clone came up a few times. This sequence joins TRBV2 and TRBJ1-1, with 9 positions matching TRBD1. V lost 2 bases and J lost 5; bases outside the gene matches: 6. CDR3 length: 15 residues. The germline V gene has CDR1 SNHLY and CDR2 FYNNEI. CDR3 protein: CASSELGQGGTEAFF. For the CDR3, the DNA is TGTGCCAGCAGTGAACTGGGACAGGGCGGGACTGAAGCTTTCTTT.

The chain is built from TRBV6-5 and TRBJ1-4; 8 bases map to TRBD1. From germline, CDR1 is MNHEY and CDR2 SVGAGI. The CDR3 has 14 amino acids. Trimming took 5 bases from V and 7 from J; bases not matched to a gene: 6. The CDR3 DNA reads TGTGCCAGCAGTCGCGGACAGGGAAGTGAAAAACTGTTTTTT. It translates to CASSRGQGSEKLFF.

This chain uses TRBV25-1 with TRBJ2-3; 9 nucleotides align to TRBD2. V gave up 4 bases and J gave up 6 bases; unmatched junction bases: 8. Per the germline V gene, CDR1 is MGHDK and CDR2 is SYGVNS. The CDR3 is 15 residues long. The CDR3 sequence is CASSVAGLASDTQYF. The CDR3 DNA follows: TGTGCCAGCAGTGTCGCGGGACTAGCATCGGATACGCAGTATTTT.

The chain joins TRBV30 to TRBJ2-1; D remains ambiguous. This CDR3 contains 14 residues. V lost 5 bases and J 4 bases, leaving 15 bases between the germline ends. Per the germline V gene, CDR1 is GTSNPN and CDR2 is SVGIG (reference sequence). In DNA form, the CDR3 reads TGTGCCTGGTCAGGCCAACCCATGTACAATGAGCAGTTCTTC. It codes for CAWSGQPMYNEQFF.

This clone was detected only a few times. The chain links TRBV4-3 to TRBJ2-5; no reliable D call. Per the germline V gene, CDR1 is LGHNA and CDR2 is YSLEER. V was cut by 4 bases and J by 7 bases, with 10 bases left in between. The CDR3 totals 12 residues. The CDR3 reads CASSPGSGTQYF. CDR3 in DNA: TGCGCCAGCAGCCCCGGTAGTGGGACCCAGTACTTC.

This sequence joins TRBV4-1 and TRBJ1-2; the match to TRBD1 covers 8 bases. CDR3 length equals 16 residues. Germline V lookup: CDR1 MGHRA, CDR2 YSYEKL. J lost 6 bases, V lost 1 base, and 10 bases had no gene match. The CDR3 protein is CASSQAGQGNTDGYTF. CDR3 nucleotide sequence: TGCGCCAGCAGCCAAGCCGGACAGGGAAATACGGATGGCTACACCTTC.

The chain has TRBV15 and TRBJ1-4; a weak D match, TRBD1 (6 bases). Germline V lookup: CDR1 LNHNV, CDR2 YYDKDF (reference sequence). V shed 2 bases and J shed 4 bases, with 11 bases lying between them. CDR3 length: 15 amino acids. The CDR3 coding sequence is TGTGCCACCAGCAGAAGGGGACACCGTAATGAAAAACTGTTTTTT. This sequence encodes CATSRRGHRNEKLFF.

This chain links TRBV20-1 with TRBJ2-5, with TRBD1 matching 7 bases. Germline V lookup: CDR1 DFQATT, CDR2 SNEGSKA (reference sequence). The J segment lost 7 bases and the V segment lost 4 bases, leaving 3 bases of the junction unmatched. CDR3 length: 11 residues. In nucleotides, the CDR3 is TGCAGTGCTATCTACAGGGGGACCCAGTACTTC. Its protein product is CSAIYRGTQYF.

The CDR3 region has the DNA TGCGCCAGCAGCCCCCCAGACGCAGCTAACTATGGCTACACCTTC. Residues: CASSPPDAANYGYTF. The chain carries TRBV4-1 and TRBJ1-2; D is unclear. Deletions cut 4 bases from V and 0 bases from J, with 12 bases between. The CDR3 runs to 15 residues. Germline assignment: CDR1 MGHRA and CDR2 YSYEKL.

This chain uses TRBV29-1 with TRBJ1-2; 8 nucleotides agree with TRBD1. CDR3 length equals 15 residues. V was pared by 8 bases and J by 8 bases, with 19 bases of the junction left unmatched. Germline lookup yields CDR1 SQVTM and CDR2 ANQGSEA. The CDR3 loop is CSYGHLRDRRLGYTF. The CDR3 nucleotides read TGCAGCTACGGTCACCTCCGGGACAGGAGATTGGGCTACACCTTC.

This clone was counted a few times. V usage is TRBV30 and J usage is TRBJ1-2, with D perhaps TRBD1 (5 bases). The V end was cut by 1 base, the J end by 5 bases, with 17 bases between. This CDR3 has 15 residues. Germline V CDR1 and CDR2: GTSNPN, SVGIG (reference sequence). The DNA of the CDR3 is TGTGCCTGGAGTGATAGGGACGGACTCCCATATGGCTACACCTTC. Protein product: CAWSDRDGLPYGYTF.

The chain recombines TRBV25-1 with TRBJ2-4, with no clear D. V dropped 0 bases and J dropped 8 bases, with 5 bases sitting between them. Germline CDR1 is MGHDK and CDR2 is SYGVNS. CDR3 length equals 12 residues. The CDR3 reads CASSEYNHIQYF. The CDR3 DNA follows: TGTGCCAGCAGTGAATATAATCACATTCAGTACTTC.

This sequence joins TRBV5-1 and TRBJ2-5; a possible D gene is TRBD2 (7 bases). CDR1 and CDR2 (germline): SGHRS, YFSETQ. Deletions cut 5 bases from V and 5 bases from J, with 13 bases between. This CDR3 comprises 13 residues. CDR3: CASSTGGRETQYF. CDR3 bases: TGCGCCAGCAGTACGGGGGGCCGGGAGACCCAGTACTTC.

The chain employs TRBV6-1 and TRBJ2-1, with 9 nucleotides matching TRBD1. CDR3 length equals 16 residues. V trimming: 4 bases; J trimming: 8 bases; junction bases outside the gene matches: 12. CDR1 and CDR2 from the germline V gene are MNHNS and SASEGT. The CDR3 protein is CASSVMDRGSSDEQFF. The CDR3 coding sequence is TGTGCCAGCAGTGTGATGGACAGGGGATCTAGCGATGAGCAGTTCTTC.

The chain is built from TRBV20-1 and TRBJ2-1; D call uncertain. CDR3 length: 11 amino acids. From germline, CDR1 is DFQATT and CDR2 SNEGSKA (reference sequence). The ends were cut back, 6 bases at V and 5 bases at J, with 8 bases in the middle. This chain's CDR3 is CSASQNNEQFF. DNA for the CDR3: TGCAGTGCAAGTCAGAACAATGAGCAGTTCTTC.

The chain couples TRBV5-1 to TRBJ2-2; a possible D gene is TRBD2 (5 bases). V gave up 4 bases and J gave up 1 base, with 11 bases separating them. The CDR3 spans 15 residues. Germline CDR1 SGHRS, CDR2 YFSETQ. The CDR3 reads CASSQDGKNTGELFF. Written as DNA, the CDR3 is TGCGCCAGCAGCCAGGACGGGAAGAACACCGGGGAGCTGTTTTTT.

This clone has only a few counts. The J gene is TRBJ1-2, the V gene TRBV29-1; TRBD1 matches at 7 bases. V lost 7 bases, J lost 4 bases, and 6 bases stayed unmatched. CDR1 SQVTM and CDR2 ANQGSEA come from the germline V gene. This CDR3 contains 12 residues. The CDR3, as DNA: TGCAGCGGCGTGGAGGGGGCCTATGGCTACACCTTC. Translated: CSGVEGAYGYTF.